These 23 T cell receptor beta chains originate from one sample sequenced in a study of blood T cell repertoires in COVID-19. The protocol was immunoSEQ multiplex PCR, while the TCRdb copy is restricted to in-frame clones and leaves out a portion. The sample shows 250,000 to 350,000 clones, over 75% of them seen only once. Sequences were obtained from peripheral blood. All receptors derive from a woman in her thirties with COVID-19, enrolled during active disease.

The chain combines TRBV29-1 with TRBJ2-5, with 9 bases lining up with TRBD1. With V trimmed by 6 bases and J by 1 base, 6 bases remained unmatched. CDR3 length: 14 residues. Germline assignment: CDR1 SQVTM and CDR2 ANQGSEA. The CDR3: CSVRRDRVQETQYF. Written as DNA, the CDR3 is TGCAGCGTGAGAAGGGACAGGGTCCAAGAGACCCAGTACTTC.

The gene calls are TRBV2 and TRBJ2-4; D is ambiguous. Germline CDR1 and CDR2: SNHLY and FYNNEI. V lost 3 bases to trimming and J lost 4 bases, with 4 bases between them. The CDR3 has 12 amino acids. The CDR3 spells CASSDPKNIQYF. In DNA form, the CDR3 reads TGTGCCAGCAGTGATCCGAAAAACATTCAGTACTTC.

The chain carries TRBV4-1 and TRBJ2-1, with D perhaps matching TRBD1 (6 bases). V lost 4 bases and J lost 4, with 20 bases in between. This CDR3 spans 17 amino acids. Germline-derived CDR1 and CDR2 are MGHRA and YSYEKL. The CDR3, as DNA: TGCGCCAGCAGCCGACCACAGGGATCACGGGCATACAATGAGCAGTTCTTC. The encoded protein is CASSRPQGSRAYNEQFF.

The chain has TRBV19 and TRBJ1-2; D gene ambiguous. V dropped 6 bases and J dropped 0 bases, with 8 bases sitting between them. Germline V CDR1 and CDR2: LNHDA, SQIVND (reference sequence). CDR3 size: 13 residues. CDR3 in amino acids: CASRTVTNYGYTF. The CDR3 DNA reads as TGTGCCAGTAGAACAGTAACTAACTATGGCTACACCTTC.

The genes are TRBV18 and TRBJ1-3, with TRBD1 matching 7 bases. The germline V gene encodes CDR1 KGHSH and CDR2 LQKENI. CDR3 length equals 14 residues. The V gene end was trimmed by 6 bases and the J gene end by 7 bases; junction bases not matched to a gene: 9. The CDR3 DNA follows: TGTGCCAGCTCCCGTACTCGACAGGGCAACACCATATATTTT. Translating it yields CASSRTRQGNTIYF.

The chain combines TRBV5-1 with TRBJ2-1, with D maybe TRBD2 (7 bases). CDR3 length: 19 amino acids. Germline assignment: CDR1 SGHRS and CDR2 YFSETQ. The V and J ends lost 1 base and 3 bases respectively, with 23 bases between them. The CDR3 sequence: CASSLYDRKYRGGYNEQFF. The CDR3 coding sequence is TGCGCCAGCAGCTTGTATGACAGGAAGTATAGGGGGGGCTACAATGAGCAGTTCTTC.

V gene TRBV5-1 combines with J gene TRBJ2-3, with 7 bases matching TRBD2. This CDR3 is 14 amino acids long. Germline V gene data show CDR1 as SGHRS and CDR2 as YFSETQ. V trimming: 4 bases; J trimming: 4 bases; junction bases outside the gene matches: 6. As DNA, the CDR3 is TGCGCCAGCAGCGGGTGGGAGGGCGCAGATACGCAGTATTTT. Protein: CASSGWEGADTQYF.

J is TRBJ1-4 and V is TRBV30, with TRBD1 identical over 11 bases. V shed 4 bases and J 8 bases; nucleotides not matched to a gene: 9. Looked up from germline, CDR1 is GTSNPN and CDR2 is SVGIG (reference sequence). The CDR3 totals 15 residues. Written as DNA, the CDR3 is TGTGCCTGGACCGTTGGACAGGGGGCCGGGGAAAAACTGTTTTTT. Its translation is CAWTVGQGAGEKLFF. The whole variable domain, remainder taken from reference TRBV30 and TRBJ1-4, is SQTIHQWPATLVQPVGSPLSLECTVEGTSNPNLYWYRQAAGRGLQLLFYSVGIGQISSEVPQNLSASRPQDRQFILSSKKLLLSDSGFYLCAWTVGQGAGEKLFFGSGTQLSVL.

The chain carries TRBV5-4 and TRBJ2-7, with 8 positions matching TRBD2. The length of the CDR3 is 14 residues. CDR1 SGHNT and CDR2 YYREEE come from the germline V gene (reference sequence). The J segment lost 7 bases and the V segment lost 0 bases, leaving 6 bases of the junction unmatched. The CDR3 loop is CASSLETSAREQYF. DNA of the CDR3: TGTGCCAGCAGCTTGGAGACTAGCGCCCGGGAGCAGTACTTC.

The chain uses TRBV6-5 and TRBJ1-5; 9 nucleotides match TRBD1. In germline, CDR1 is MNHEY, CDR2 SVGAGI. The V and J ends lost 5 bases and 5 bases, in that order; junction bases with no gene match: 7. CDR3 length equals 15 residues. CDR3 DNA: TGTGCCAGCAGTCCCGGGGGGACAGGGCATCAGCCCCAGCATTTT. As protein: CASSPGGTGHQPQHF.

This clone was seen a single time. V usage is TRBV2 and J usage is TRBJ1-2; TRBD1 might be the D (6 bases). There are 12 residues in the CDR3. V was cut by 6 bases and J by 7 bases, with 12 bases left in between. Per the germline V gene, CDR1 is SNHLY and CDR2 is FYNNEI. CDR3 protein: CASSGDIGGYTF. As DNA, the CDR3 is TGTGCCAGCAGCGGGGACATTGGTGGCTACACCTTC.

J is TRBJ2-1 and V is TRBV7-3; the match to TRBD2 covers 7 bases. The V gene's germline CDR1 is SGHTA and CDR2 FQGTGA. V lost 6 bases, J lost 0 bases, and 5 bases stayed unmatched. The CDR3 sequence is 15 residues long. CDR3 region: CASSFGTTSYNEQFF. The CDR3 DNA is TGTGCCAGCAGTTTCGGGACTACCTCCTACAATGAGCAGTTCTTC. Full variable domain (remainder filled in from reference TRBV7-3 and TRBJ2-1): GAGVSQTPSNKVTEKGKYVELRCDPISGHTALYWYRQSLGQGPEFLIYFQGTGAADDSGLPNDRFFAVRPEGSVSTLKIQRTERGDSAVYLCASSFGTTSYNEQFFGPGTRLTVL.

The chain uses TRBV5-1 and TRBJ1-5; the match to TRBD1 covers 9 bases. This CDR3 has 15 amino acids. V lost 4 bases and J lost 3; bases outside the gene matches: 5. CDR1 and CDR2 from the germline V gene are SGHRS and YFSETQ. CDR3 sequence (DNA): TGCGCCAGCAGCGAACAGGGGGCCCCCAATCAGCCCCAGCATTTT. Encoded protein: CASSEQGAPNQPQHF.

The chain uses TRBV9 and TRBJ1-2, with D perhaps matching TRBD1 (5 bases). CDR1 is SGDLS and CDR2 is YYNGEE in the germline V gene. V was clipped by 0 bases and J by 2 bases, with 14 bases between them. This CDR3 spans 16 amino acids. CDR3 nucleotide sequence: TGTGCCAGCAGCGTAGTAGAAGGCCCAGGGAACTATGGCTACACCTTC. The encoded protein is CASSVVEGPGNYGYTF.

The chain links TRBV10-3 to TRBJ1-1; 9 bases match TRBD1. Germline CDR1 ENHRY, CDR2 SYGVKD. CDR3 length: 13 residues. The V and J ends lost 4 bases and 6 bases, in that order; junction bases with no gene match: 3. DNA of the CDR3: TGTGCCATCAGTGGGGGACAGGGTTCTGAAGCTTTCTTT. This sequence encodes CAISGGQGSEAFF.

The CDR3 loop is CASSLGVSQPQHF. DNA for the CDR3: TGCGCCAGCAGCCTGGGAGTGAGTCAGCCCCAGCATTTT. The chain employs TRBV4-3 and TRBJ1-5; D is unclear. Germline loops: CDR1 LGHNA, CDR2 YSLEER. This CDR3 comprises 13 residues. V dropped 4 bases and J dropped 6 bases, with 10 bases sitting between them.

V gene TRBV5-6 combines with J gene TRBJ2-1, with 8 bases identical to TRBD1. There are 14 residues in the CDR3. Per germline, CDR1 SGHDT and CDR2 YYEEEE. Trimming took 4 bases from V and 2 from J; bases not matched to a gene: 2. CDR3 loop: CASSKDRAYNEQFF. The CDR3, as DNA: TGTGCCAGCAGCAAGGACAGGGCCTACAATGAGCAGTTCTTC.

The chain recombines TRBV4-2 with TRBJ2-7, with D perhaps TRBD2 (6 bases). V was pared by 8 bases and J by 3 bases, with 11 bases between. This CDR3 region has 12 residues. Germline CDR1 reads LGHNA; CDR2 reads YNFKEQ. The CDR3 here is CASGIGGYEQYF. CDR3 nucleotides: TGTGCCAGCGGCATCGGGGGCTACGAGCAGTACTTC.

The chain carries TRBV7-3 and TRBJ2-3, with 15 nucleotides matching TRBD2. The CDR3 sequence is 18 residues long. Germline V gene lookup returns CDR1 SGHTA and CDR2 FQGTGA. V was pared by 1 base and J by 0 bases, with 2 bases of the junction left unmatched. CDR3 coding DNA: TGTGCCAGCAGCTTAATAGGACTAGCGGGAGGGAGCACAGATACGCAGTATTTT. It is translated as CASSLIGLAGGSTDTQYF.

This chain links TRBV5-6 with TRBJ2-7, with a possible D match to TRBD1 (5 bases). The CDR3 spans 14 residues. The V end lost 1 base, the J end lost 7 bases, and 15 bases lay between the germline ends. CDR1 and CDR2 (germline): SGHDT, YYEEEE. As DNA, the CDR3 is TGTGCCAGCAGCTTGCCCAGGGTAGGGCGGGAGCAGTACTTC. Protein: CASSLPRVGREQYF. Full variable domain (remainder filled in from reference TRBV5-6 and TRBJ2-7): DAGVTQSPTHLIKTRGQQVTLRCSPKSGHDTVSWYQQALGQGPQFIFQYYEEEERQRGNFPDRFSGHQFPNYSSELNVNALLLGDSALYLCASSLPRVGREQYFGPGTRLTVT.

This clone was seen only once. This chain uses TRBV20-1 with TRBJ2-1, with D unresolved. V was cut by 5 bases and J by 8 bases, with 10 bases left in between. The germline gives CDR1 DFQATT, CDR2 SNEGSKA (reference sequence). CDR3 length equals 11 residues. CDR3 loop: CSAAYTDEQFF. As DNA, the CDR3 is TGCAGTGCTGCATATACAGATGAGCAGTTCTTC.

V and J are TRBV10-2 and TRBJ2-5, with D possibly TRBD2 on 5 matching bases. Germline CDR1 is WSHSY and CDR2 is SAAADI. The CDR3 totals 13 residues. Deletions cut 4 bases from V and 4 bases from J, with 10 bases between. The CDR3 DNA follows: TGCGCCAGCAGTGTACGTGAGGGAGAGACCCAGTACTTC. It codes for CASSVREGETQYF.

The chain links TRBV28 to TRBJ1-4; 9 nucleotides line up with TRBD1. V lost 4 bases to trimming and J lost 5 bases; unmatched junction nucleotides: 5. The CDR3 has 15 amino acids. Germline V gene sequence: CDR1 MDHEN, CDR2 SYDVKM. CDR3 in DNA: TGTGCCAGCAGTTCCCCCGGGACAGGGAATGAAAAACTGTTTTTT. It yields the protein CASSSPGTGNEKLFF.